Each of the 26 T cell receptor beta chains below was sequenced from the same sample in a study of blood T cell repertoires in COVID-19. Here immunoSEQ multiplex PCR was the method, and the copy in TCRdb shows in-frame clones only, minus some. In the table there are 90,000 to 150,000 clones, about four fifths of which are singletons. Sequencing was performed on peripheral blood. The receptor source for this set is a woman aged 80 or over with acute or convalescent COVID-19.

V and J are TRBV19 and TRBJ2-1; 11 bases map to TRBD2. CDR3 length: 18 residues. Germline lookup yields CDR1 LNHDA and CDR2 SQIVND (reference sequence). With V trimmed by 5 bases and J by 7 bases, 16 bases remained unmatched. In DNA, the CDR3 is TGTGCCAGTAGTCTTTTAGCGGGGGGGATTACTTATAGTAATGAGCAGTTCTTC. Encoded protein: CASSLLAGGITYSNEQFF. Based on the CDR3 plus reference TRBV19 and TRBJ2-1, the full variable domain is DGGITQSPKYLFRKEGQNVTLSCEQNLNHDAMYWYRQDPGQGLRLIYYSQIVNDFQKGDIAEGYSVSREKKESFPLTVTSAQKNPTAFYLCASSLLAGGITYSNEQFFGPGTRLTVL.

The rearrangement joins TRBV6-5 to TRBJ2-3, with D tentatively TRBD2 (5 bases). Per germline, CDR1 MNHEY and CDR2 SVGAGI. V was clipped by 0 bases and J by 4 bases, with 8 bases between them. The length of the CDR3 is 14 residues. The CDR3, as DNA: TGTGCCAGCAGTTACTCTGGGCGGGCAGATACGCAGTATTTT. It codes for CASSYSGRADTQYF.

V is TRBV6-5 and J is TRBJ1-5; 9 bases align to TRBD1. The V gene's germline CDR1 is MNHEY and CDR2 SVGAGI. Germline trimming cut 6 bases from V and 1 base from J; bases unmatched to any gene: 4. This CDR3 comprises 15 residues. This CDR3 is CASRGTGRSNQPQHF. In DNA form, the CDR3 reads TGTGCCAGCAGAGGGACAGGGAGAAGCAATCAGCCCCAGCATTTT.

The rearrangement uses TRBV30 and TRBJ1-6; D is perhaps TRBD1 (5 bases). Trimming shortened V by 8 bases and J by 9 bases, and 17 bases separated the two germline ends. This CDR3 is 13 amino acids long. In germline, CDR1 is GTSNPN, CDR2 SVGIG (reference sequence). The CDR3 here is CARTQGEGSPLHF. DNA of the CDR3: TGTGCCCGGACGCAAGGGGAAGGTTCACCCCTCCACTTT.

This clone was seen only a few times. The V call is TRBV18, the J call TRBJ1-6; D remains ambiguous. Per the germline V gene, CDR1 is KGHSH and CDR2 is LQKENI. The CDR3 length is 15 residues. V was pared by 0 bases and J by 7 bases, with 10 bases between. CDR3 coding DNA: TGTGCCAGCTCACCACCGAACGGGAGAAATTCACCCCTCCACTTT. Encoded protein: CASSPPNGRNSPLHF.

This chain joins TRBV7-2 and TRBJ1-2; 7 bases are shared with TRBD1. The J segment lost 5 bases and the V segment lost 5 bases, leaving 5 bases of the junction unmatched. Germline V gene sequence: CDR1 SGHTA, CDR2 FQGNSA. The length of the CDR3 is 13 residues. The CDR3 DNA follows: TGTGCCAGCAGCCCAGGACAGGTTTATGGCTACACCTTC. Encoded protein: CASSPGQVYGYTF.

The genes are TRBV7-2 and TRBJ1-5, with 9 bases that match TRBD1. V lost 4 bases and J lost 11; bases outside the gene matches: 15. The CDR3 is made up of 16 amino acids. Per the germline V gene, CDR1 is SGHTA and CDR2 is FQGNSA. CDR3 DNA sequence: TGTGCCAGCAGCTCAACCCCGGGACAGGGCATTAGGGCCCAGCATTTT. This gives the protein CASSSTPGQGIRAQHF.

This clone has just one count. The gene calls are TRBV27 and TRBJ2-1; 10 bases are shared with TRBD2. Losses at the gene ends were 1 base for V and 9 bases for J; bases not matched to a gene: 6. The CDR3 extends over 15 amino acids. Germline V CDR1 and CDR2: MNHEY, SMNVEV (reference sequence). The CDR3 spells CASSLWSSGGLEQFF. The CDR3 region has the DNA TGTGCCAGCAGTTTATGGTCTAGCGGGGGTCTTGAGCAGTTCTTC.

This chain uses TRBV12-3 or TRBV12-4 with TRBJ1-4; D not certain. V was clipped by 2 bases and J by 7 bases, with 8 bases between them. The CDR3 extends over 13 amino acids. The CDR3 loop is CASSLSGSEKLFF. CDR3 nucleotide sequence: TGTGCCAGCAGTTTATCGGGGAGTGAAAAACTGTTTTTT.

This clone was found once. The CDR3: CASSSSGRDYNEQFF. In DNA form, the CDR3 reads TGTGCCAGCAGTTCCAGCGGGAGGGACTACAATGAGCAGTTCTTC. The rearrangement links TRBV28 to TRBJ2-1, with TRBD2 matching 10 bases. Germline CDR1 and CDR2: MDHEN and SYDVKM. The CDR3 is 15 residues long. V trimming: 4 bases; J trimming: 3 bases; junction bases outside the gene matches: 3.

This clone has only a few counts. The J gene is TRBJ1-2, the V gene TRBV10-3; D is unresolved. The CDR3 runs 14 residues. Per germline, CDR1 ENHRY and CDR2 SYGVKD. V gave up 0 bases and J gave up 8 bases, with 13 bases separating them. The CDR3 spells CAISESWESSGYTF. The CDR3 DNA is TGTGCCATCAGTGAGTCTTGGGAGTCGAGCGGCTACACCTTC.

The V call is TRBV2, the J call TRBJ1-2; D might be TRBD1 (6 bases). The CDR3 is 14 amino acids. V shed 5 bases and J shed 3 bases, with 13 bases lying between them. CDR1 SNHLY and CDR2 FYNNEI come from the germline V gene. CDR3 sequence reads: CASSSDSRYYGYTF. CDR3 nucleotides: TGTGCCAGCAGTTCGGACAGCCGGTACTATGGCTACACCTTC.

The chain is built from TRBV5-1 and TRBJ2-7, with TRBD1 matching 9 bases. Germline lookup yields CDR1 SGHRS and CDR2 YFSETQ. The CDR3 extends over 15 amino acids. V shed 1 base, J shed 4 bases, and the junction held 6 bases outside the gene matches. The CDR3: CASSLSGTGPYEQYF. CDR3 sequence (DNA): TGCGCCAGCAGCTTGTCGGGGACAGGGCCATACGAGCAGTACTTC.

Only a few counts were recorded for this clone. CDR3 amino acids: CSVEGGKSSYNEQFF. The CDR3 DNA is TGCAGCGTTGAAGGGGGCAAAAGCTCCTACAATGAGCAGTTCTTC. The V call is TRBV29-1, the J call TRBJ2-1; perhaps TRBD1 as D (5 bases). Per germline, CDR1 SQVTM and CDR2 ANQGSEA. This CDR3 has 15 residues. Trimming cost V 1 base and J 0 bases, with 10 bases left between them.

CDR3 protein: CASSPLTSGGPGELFF. The CDR3 coding sequence is TGTGCCAGCAGTCCACTGACTAGCGGGGGGCCCGGGGAGCTGTTTTTT. The chain recombines TRBV28 with TRBJ2-2; 13 bases map to TRBD2. Germline CDR1 and CDR2: MDHEN and SYDVKM. Trimming cost V 5 bases and J 6 bases; bases outside gene matches: 6. The CDR3 runs 16 residues. Full variable domain (missing parts from reference TRBV28 and TRBJ2-2): DVKVTQSSRYLVKRTGEKVFLECVQDMDHENMFWYRQDPGLGLRLIYFSYDVKMKEKGDIPEGYSVSREKKERFSLILESASTNQTSMYLCASSPLTSGGPGELFFGEGSRLTVL.

This chain links TRBV30 with TRBJ1-6; no reliable D call. Trimming took off 8 bases at V and 6 bases at J, with 14 bases between the two ends. CDR3 length: 13 residues. Germline CDR1 is GTSNPN and CDR2 is SVGIG (reference sequence). The CDR3 region is CATQTQINSPLHF. The DNA of the CDR3 is TGTGCCACCCAGACACAGATTAATTCACCCCTCCACTTT.

The chain carries TRBV28 and TRBJ1-5; D gene uncertain. This CDR3 is built from 16 residues. The germline V and J ends were trimmed by 5 bases and 5 bases, with 19 bases remaining between them. Germline CDR1 and CDR2: MDHEN and SYDVKM. CDR3 sequence (DNA): TGTGCCAGCAGTCCCCCCGCACGGCTGGGCTATCAGCCCCAGCATTTT. Its translation is CASSPPARLGYQPQHF.

The chain joins TRBV7-3 to TRBJ1-6; D gene unclear. Trimming shortened V by 4 bases and J by 9 bases, and 10 bases separated the two germline ends. This CDR3 contains 13 residues. Germline CDR1 is SGHTA and CDR2 is FQGTGA. The CDR3: CASSSLAGSPLHF. CDR3 bases: TGTGCCAGCAGCTCCCTCGCCGGTTCACCCCTCCACTTT.

This chain links TRBV28 with TRBJ1-4, with unresolved D. This CDR3 has 14 residues. The V gene's germline CDR1 is MDHEN and CDR2 SYDVKM. V was clipped by 2 bases and J by 1 base, with 5 bases between them. The CDR3 region is CASSLQQTNEKLFF. As DNA, the CDR3 is TGTGCCAGCAGTTTACAACAAACTAATGAAAAACTGTTTTTT.

The CDR3 loop is CASSMRDQPQHF. The CDR3 DNA reads TGTGCCAGTAGTATGAGAGATCAGCCCCAGCATTTT. V gene TRBV19 combines with J gene TRBJ1-5, with D unresolved. Looked up from germline, CDR1 is LNHDA and CDR2 is SQIVND (reference sequence). The CDR3 is 12 amino acids. Trimming pared 3 bases from V and 5 bases from J, leaving 5 bases between.

There are a few counts of this clone. Its ends do not fully match the called genes, so a read error is possible. The V and J genes are TRBV20-1 and TRBJ1-2; D is perhaps TRBD1 (5 bases). Germline CDR1 reads DFQATT; CDR2 reads SNEGSKA (reference sequence). This CDR3 spans 12 amino acids. The CDR3 coding sequence is TGCAGCGCTAGTGCAGGGCTCTATGGCTACACCTTC. Residues: CSASAGLYGYTF.

The chain uses TRBV4-1 and TRBJ2-1; 8 bases agree with TRBD1. Trimming removed 4 bases from V and 4 bases from J; junction bases left unmatched: 12. Germline V gives CDR1 MGHRA, CDR2 YSYEKL. The CDR3 loop spans 17 amino acids. The CDR3 DNA follows: TGCGCCAGCAGCCCGGACAGGGCAGGTGGGGCATACAATGAGCAGTTCTTC. Protein sequence: CASSPDRAGGAYNEQFF.

V is TRBV5-4 and J is TRBJ2-2; TRBD2 aligns across 9 bases. J was trimmed by 1 base and V by 1 base; bases with no gene match: 2. The CDR3 is 16 amino acids. CDR1 is SGHNT, CDR2 YYREEE, per germline (reference sequence). CDR3 bases: TGTGCCAGCAGCTTGCTACTAGCGGGGAACACCGGGGAGCTGTTTTTT. This translates into CASSLLLAGNTGELFF.

This clone was recorded only once. V and J are TRBV12-3 or TRBV12-4 and TRBJ1-1; D possibly corresponds to TRBD1 (6 bases). This CDR3 is built from 13 residues. Trimming stripped 6 bases from V and 1 base from J, with 9 bases between. This CDR3 reads CASSRGPNTEAFF. DNA of the CDR3: TGTGCCAGCAGCAGGGGACCGAACACTGAAGCTTTCTTT.

The chain uses TRBV7-8 and TRBJ2-7; 7 bases match TRBD2. This CDR3 contains 13 residues. After removal of 5 bases from V and 2 bases from J, the junction contained 3 bases not matched to a gene. Germline V gene lookup returns CDR1 SGHVS and CDR2 FQNEAQ. In nucleotides, the CDR3 is TGTGCCAGCAGCCGCCGGGAGGCCTACGAGCAGTACTTC. It is translated as CASSRREAYEQYF.

The chain combines TRBV20-1 with TRBJ2-5, with 9 bases matching TRBD1. The CDR3 is 17 amino acids. Losses at the gene ends were 3 bases for V and 2 bases for J; bases not matched to a gene: 13. CDR1 is DFQATT, CDR2 SNEGSKA, per germline (reference sequence). Here the CDR3 reads CSASPWGQGGGQETQYF. The CDR3 DNA is TGCAGTGCTAGTCCCTGGGGACAGGGAGGGGGACAAGAGACCCAGTACTTC.